The 20 T cell receptor beta chains presented below share a single source sample, sequenced in a study of CD8 T cells in Susac syndrome. RNA, at roughly 0.45 to 1 ug, was reverse transcribed with random hexamers. MiXCR was run by TCRdb on the immunoSEQ multiplex PCR reads, yielding one entry per CDR3 protein. The data hold about 64,000 distinct CDR3 sequences, with roughly 94% observed a single time. Source material: CD8+ T cells from PBMCs. The receptors originated from a human donor with multiple sclerosis.

V gene TRBV5-1 combines with J gene TRBJ1-1; a possible D gene is TRBD1 (6 bases). Germline values: CDR1 SGHRS, CDR2 YFSETQ. Trimming took 2 bases from V and 7 from J, leaving 6 bases between them. This CDR3 spans 11 amino acids. The CDR3 nucleotides read TGCGCCAGCAGCTTACAGGGTGAAGCTTTCTTT. It is translated as CASSLQGEAFF.

The CDR3 region has the DNA TGCAGTGCTAGACAGTTAGGCTCCTACGAGCAGTACTTC. The encoded protein is CSARQLGSYEQYF. The chain links TRBV20-1 to TRBJ2-7; D not resolved. The CDR3 consists of 13 residues. V was trimmed by 2 bases and J by 0 bases, leaving 8 bases between them. Germline CDR1 DFQATT, CDR2 SNEGSKA (reference sequence).

This rearrangement joins TRBV5-1 to TRBJ2-3; tentatively, D is TRBD1 or TRBD2 (5 bases each). The V end lost 2 bases, the J end lost 1 base, and 11 bases lay between the germline ends. Germline-derived CDR1 and CDR2 are SGHRS and YFSETQ. The CDR3 spans 15 residues. The CDR3 protein is CASSFLQEGTDTQYF. The CDR3 coding sequence is TGCGCCAGCAGCTTCTTACAGGAGGGCACAGATACGCAGTATTTT.

The chain carries TRBV6-5 and TRBJ2-7; weak D call: TRBD1 (6 bases). Germline assignment: CDR1 MNHEY and CDR2 SVGAGI. This CDR3 contains 13 residues. The V and J ends lost 5 bases and 3 bases respectively, with 11 bases between them. CDR3: CASSLQGDYEQYF. As DNA, the CDR3 is TGTGCCAGCAGTCTACAGGGTGACTACGAGCAGTACTTC.

This rearrangement joins TRBV20-1 to TRBJ2-7, with D tentatively TRBD2 (6 bases). Trimming pared 0 bases from V and 3 bases from J, leaving 21 bases between. The germline gives CDR1 DFQATT, CDR2 SNEGSKA (reference sequence). The CDR3 covers 17 residues. CDR3 coding DNA: TGCAGTGCTAGAGATGAGGAGGGGCGATCGGACTTCTACGAGCAGTACTTC. Residues: CSARDEEGRSDFYEQYF.

The V gene is TRBV11-1, the J gene TRBJ2-2, with TRBD1 matching over 8 bases. Germline CDR1 and CDR2: SGHAT and FQDESV (reference sequence). This CDR3 spans 16 amino acids. With 6 bases clipped from V and 10 bases from J, the junction kept 16 bases outside the gene matches. The CDR3 nucleotides read TGTGCCAGCAGAAGTAGACAGGGGAGCTTCCCCGAGGAGCTGTTTTTT. It yields the protein CASRSRQGSFPEELFF.

This chain joins TRBV6-6 and TRBJ2-5; 8 nucleotides match TRBD2. The CDR3 contains 15 residues. From germline, CDR1 is MNHNY and CDR2 SVGAGI (reference sequence). V lost 5 bases and J lost 3; bases outside the gene matches: 8. CDR3 protein: CASSPSGGEEETQYF. The CDR3, as DNA: TGTGCCAGCAGTCCCTCGGGGGGGGAGGAAGAGACCCAGTACTTC.

The V and J genes are TRBV20-1 and TRBJ2-3; tentatively, D is TRBD1 (6 bases). Germline-derived CDR1 and CDR2 are DFQATT and SNEGSKA (reference sequence). This CDR3 is built from 16 residues. The CDR3 coding sequence is TGCAGCGAAACAGGGCCCAGTACAGGTAGCACAGATACGCAGTATTTT. Its translation: CSETGPSTGSTDTQYF.

The chain joins TRBV29-1 to TRBJ2-7, with a possible D match to TRBD2 (5 bases). Germline V CDR1 and CDR2: SQVTM, ANQGSEA. The V gene lost 1 base and the J gene lost 0 bases, with 10 bases spanning the gap. CDR3 length: 14 amino acids. The CDR3, as DNA: TGCAGCGTTGAAGGGAGCGGTAGCTCCTACGAGCAGTACTTC. Translating gives CSVEGSGSSYEQYF.

The V and J genes are TRBV7-9 and TRBJ2-7, with D tentatively TRBD2 (5 bases). V was cut by 5 bases and J by 3 bases, with 14 bases left in between. The CDR3 totals 14 residues. Germline V lookup: CDR1 SEHNR, CDR2 FQNEAQ (reference sequence). Written as DNA, the CDR3 is TGTGCCAGCAGCCCACCCGGGAAGTACTACGAGCAGTACTTC. Translated: CASSPPGKYYEQYF.

The V call is TRBV30, the J call TRBJ1-1, with D perhaps TRBD1 (5 bases). Germline values: CDR1 GTSNPN, CDR2 SVGIG (reference sequence). The V gene lost 0 bases and the J gene lost 4 bases, with 9 bases spanning the gap. There are 13 residues in the CDR3. For the CDR3, the DNA is TGTGCCTGGAGTGTCGGGGGAGGCACTGAAGCTTTCTTT. Protein product: CAWSVGGGTEAFF.

V is TRBV12-3 or TRBV12-4 and J is TRBJ1-2; D possibly corresponds to TRBD1 (6 bases). V lost 6 bases and J lost 6, with 14 bases in between. The CDR3 covers 13 residues. CDR3 nucleotide sequence: TGTGCCAGCAGAGAGCGGTCAGGGGATGGCTACACCTTC. Translation: CASRERSGDGYTF.

This chain joins TRBV27 and TRBJ1-1; D unclear. The CDR3 extends over 13 amino acids. CDR1 is MNHEY and CDR2 is SMNVEV in the germline V gene (reference sequence). The V gene lost 7 bases and the J gene lost 4 bases, with 13 bases spanning the gap. The CDR3 DNA reads as TGTGCCAGCAAAATTCTCTCGGTCACTGAAGCTTTCTTT. Translating it yields CASKILSVTEAFF.

The chain employs TRBV7-9 and TRBJ2-7, with TRBD1 matching over 8 bases. Germline V gene lookup returns CDR1 SEHNR and CDR2 FQNEAQ (reference sequence). The V gene end was trimmed by 4 bases and the J gene end by 2 bases; junction bases not matched to a gene: 7. There are 15 residues in the CDR3. CDR3 sequence reads: CASSSTTGAPYEQYF. The CDR3 DNA is TGTGCCAGCAGCTCAACGACAGGGGCCCCCTACGAGCAGTACTTC.

This chain joins TRBV20-1 and TRBJ2-7, with D hard to call. Trimming took 0 bases from V and 3 from J, leaving 6 bases between them. Germline CDR1 DFQATT, CDR2 SNEGSKA (reference sequence). The CDR3 covers 12 residues. The DNA for the CDR3 is TGCAGTGCTAGAGAGGCAGGCTACGAGCAGTACTTC. Protein product: CSAREAGYEQYF.

V is TRBV23-1 and J is TRBJ2-1, with D tentatively TRBD1 (5 bases). TRBV23-1 belongs to the ORF category, with a function that is uncertain. Trimming cost V 4 bases and J 8 bases, with 9 bases left between them. This CDR3 comprises 12 residues. In DNA form, the CDR3 reads TGCGCCAGCAGTCCCCAGGGTGATGAGCAGTTCTTC. This encodes CASSPQGDEQFF.

This chain joins TRBV29-1 and TRBJ2-7; no clear D. The V and J ends lost 2 bases and 7 bases respectively, with 12 bases between them. This CDR3 has 12 residues. Germline-derived CDR1 and CDR2 are SQVTM and ANQGSEA. The CDR3 DNA reads TGCAGCGTTGAAAAGGATGGAGAAGAGCAGTACTTC. Translated: CSVEKDGEEQYF.

This chain connects TRBV27 to TRBJ1-4; TRBD1 is a possible D gene (6 bases). This CDR3 has 14 amino acids. The germline V gene has CDR1 MNHEY and CDR2 SMNVEV (reference sequence). V shed 3 bases and J shed 8 bases, with 13 bases lying between them. The CDR3 is CASSFSLGGEKLFF. In DNA, the CDR3 is TGTGCCAGCAGTTTTAGTCTAGGGGGAGAAAAACTGTTTTTT. Full variable domain (missing parts from reference TRBV27 and TRBJ1-4): EAQVTQNPRYLITVTGKKLTVTCSQNMNHEYMSWYRQDPGLGLRQIYYSMNVEVTDKGDVPEGYKVSRKEKRNFPLILESPSPNQTSLYFCASSFSLGGEKLFFGSGTQLSVL.

The chain combines TRBV5-6 with TRBJ2-7; TRBD1 matches 8 bases. CDR1 SGHDT and CDR2 YYEEEE come from the germline V gene. This CDR3 region has 18 residues. The V segment lost 4 bases and the J segment 0 bases; nucleotides outside the gene matches: 15. CDR3 DNA: TGTGCCAGCAGCCCGCCCCGAAGGGACAGGATCATCTCCTACGAGCAGTACTTC. Translating it yields CASSPPRRDRIISYEQYF.

V is TRBV29-1 and J is TRBJ2-7; TRBD1 matches at 10 bases. In germline, CDR1 is SQVTM, CDR2 ANQGSEA. The CDR3 is 12 residues long. Trimming took 1 base from V and 6 from J; bases not matched to a gene: 0. CDR3 sequence (DNA): TGCAGCGTTGAAGGGACAGGGGGCGAGCAGTACTTC. Encoded protein: CSVEGTGGEQYF.